This TCR beta chain stems from a study of CD8 T cells in ankylosing spondylitis. This clonotype was counted only a few times. Antigen: not known. V shed 3 bases and J shed 0 bases, with 5 bases lying between them. The CDR3 runs to 13 residues. CDR1 is PRHDT and CDR2 is FYEKMQ in the germline V gene (reference sequence). TCRdb called the 5' RACE reads again in MiXCR, with one record for every CDR3 protein. The sample has roughly 700,000 distinct CDR3 sequences; around a fifth are singletons. Study conclusions and caveats: Seemingly distinctive of ankylosing spondylitis blood was a TCR beta motif formed by eight highly homologous variants. Disease-associated clonotypes exhibited CD8+ identity and were relatively infrequent in peripheral blood.

The sequence was collected from a male donor with ankylosing spondylitis. The material sequenced was blood, either unsorted or a sorted T cell fraction (not recorded which). The gene calls are TRBV13 and TRBJ2-5; D unresolved. In nucleotides, the CDR3 is TGTGCCAGCAGCTTCGAGTACCAAGAGACCCAGTACTTC. Its protein is CASSFEYQETQYF.